A selection of T cell receptor beta chains follows, all from one sample in a study of T cell responses to AZD1222 COVID-19 vaccine. The method was immunoSEQ multiplex PCR; TCRdb's version includes in-frame clones alone and lacks a portion of them. Found here are 90,000 to 150,000 clones, about 87% of them singletons; the top ten hold less than 15%. The sequences come from peripheral blood, collected on day 0 of AZD1222 vaccination. The source of these receptors is an adult in good health. Each CDR3 is given with its conserved first and last residue. The D gene is left open where the match is weak. Expanded clones are given a class, and other clones once, few, many or no size at all.

clone_size	v_call	d_call	j_call	cdr3_length	cdr3_nt	cdr3_aa
NA	TRBV5-1	NA	TRBJ1-2	13	TGCGCCAGCAGCTTGGCCCGAGATGCGGGCTACACCTTC	CASSLARDAGYTF
NA	TRBV27	TRBD2	TRBJ2-7	13	TGTGCCAGCAGCCCGGGACTAGCGCGCGAGCAGTACTTC	CASSPGLAREQYF
NA	TRBV30	NA	TRBJ2-2	12	TGTGCCTGGGGGCTAAGTACCGGGGAGCTGTTTTTT	CAWGLSTGELFF
NA	TRBV4-1	TRBD1	TRBJ1-4	16	TGCGCCAGCAGCCGGACCCCGGGACAGGGGAATGAAAAACTGTTTTTT	CASSRTPGQGNEKLFF
NA	TRBV11-2	NA	TRBJ2-1	13	TGTGCCAGCAGCTTGGAGTCCTACAATGAGCAGTTCTTC	CASSLESYNEQFF
NA	TRBV29-1	TRBD1	TRBJ1-1	13	TGCAGCGCTCGGACAGGGAGTAACACTGAAGCTTTCTTT	CSARTGSNTEAFF
NA	TRBV9	TRBD1	TRBJ1-5	15	TGTGCCAGCAGCGTAGGAACAGGGGATAATCAGCCCCAGCATTTT	CASSVGTGDNQPQHF
once	TRBV6-2/TRBV6-3	NA	TRBJ1-1	11	TGTGCCAGCAGCTCCGTAGCTGAAGCTTTCTTT	CASSSVAEAFF
NA	TRBV9	TRBD2	TRBJ2-2	16	TGTGCCAGCAGCTCACGACTAGCGGGAACCGCCGGGGAGCTGTTTTTT	CASSSRLAGTAGELFF
few	TRBV28	NA	TRBJ2-2	13	TGTGCCAGCAGTTTATACTCATCGGGGGAGCTGTTTTTT	CASSLYSSGELFF
NA	TRBV5-1	NA	TRBJ2-7	15	TGCGCCAGCAGCTTGGCTGGGGGCGCGCCCTACGAGCAGTACTTC	CASSLAGGAPYEQYF
few	TRBV10-3	NA	TRBJ1-5	14	TGTGCCATCAGTGAAGCAGGAATCAATCAGCCCCAGCATTTT	CAISEAGINQPQHF
few	TRBV29-1	NA	TRBJ1-6	13	TGCAGCGTGGCCCGGGACCTTAATTCACCCCTCCACTTT	CSVARDLNSPLHF
NA	TRBV5-4	NA	TRBJ2-2	14	TGTGCCAGCAGCTCACATACGAACACCGGGGAGCTGTTTTTT	CASSSHTNTGELFF
few	TRBV7-2	TRBD2	TRBJ2-5	16	TGTGCCAGCAGCTCTATGCCGCGACTAGCGGGAGGGACCCAGTACTTC	CASSSMPRLAGGTQYF
NA	TRBV18	NA	TRBJ2-1	16	TGTGCCAGCTCACCGCTTTCGCTTCTCTCCTACAATGAGCAGTTCTTC	CASSPLSLLSYNEQFF
NA	TRBV7-2	TRBD2	TRBJ2-1	15	TGTGCCAGCAGCTTAGTTGGGCGGGAGGCCCGGGAGCAGTTCTTC	CASSLVGREAREQFF
NA	TRBV27	TRBD1	TRBJ2-5	12	TGTGCCAGCATGAGGGCAGGGGGGACCCAGTACTTC	CASMRAGGTQYF
NA	TRBV5-1	NA	TRBJ1-4	15	TGCGCCAGCAGCTTGGCGGGTTCAACTAATGAAAAACTGTTTTTT	CASSLAGSTNEKLFF
few	TRBV15	TRBD2	TRBJ2-3	16	TGTGCCACCAGCAGAGATCAAGGTGGGAGGGCGGATACGCAGTATTTT	CATSRDQGGRADTQYF
NA	TRBV7-2	NA	TRBJ1-2	13	TGTGCCAGCAGCTTAGCAGTCTGGGGGGGCTACACCTTC	CASSLAVWGGYTF
once	TRBV25-1	NA	TRBJ2-1	17	TGTGCCAGCAGTCCCCGGGGGAACCGGGGTCTATACAATGAGCAGTTCTTC	CASSPRGNRGLYNEQFF
NA	TRBV4-3	NA	TRBJ2-4	15	TGCGCCAGCAGCCAATCGCAGGGGGCCAAAAACATTCAGTACTTC	CASSQSQGAKNIQYF
NA	TRBV11-3	NA	TRBJ2-7	16	TGTGCCAGCAGCTTAGAACATGGAAAACCTACCTACGAGCAGTACTTC	CASSLEHGKPTYEQYF
NA	TRBV4-2	NA	TRBJ2-7	14	TGTGCCAGCAGCTCCCTCGGGGCCACCTACGAGCAGTACTTC	CASSSLGATYEQYF
NA	TRBV7-2	TRBD1	TRBJ1-5	14	TGTGCCAGCAGCCGGGACAGGCTCAATCAGCCCCAGCATTTT	CASSRDRLNQPQHF
NA	TRBV28	TRBD1	TRBJ2-5	15	TGTGCCAGCAGTTTATCGTACAGGGGGTTGCAGACCCAGTACTTC	CASSLSYRGLQTQYF
few	TRBV19	TRBD1	TRBJ1-3	16	TGTGCCAGTTTCCTCGGGACAGGGACCACTGGAAACACCATATATTTT	CASFLGTGTTGNTIYF
few	TRBV6-5	NA	TRBJ1-1	13	TGTGCCAGCAAATTGGAAGGGATCACTGAAGCTTTCTTT	CASKLEGITEAFF
once	TRBV7-3	NA	TRBJ2-1	16	TGTGCCAGCAGCTCGCACAGGGAGGGCCGAACGAATGAGCAGTTCTTC	CASSSHREGRTNEQFF
NA	TRBV7-2	NA	TRBJ2-1	14	TGTGCCAGCCTTCGCGACAGCTCCTACAATGAGCAGTTCTTC	CASLRDSSYNEQFF
NA	TRBV7-2	NA	TRBJ2-1	15	TGTGCCAGCAGCTTATTGGGAGCCGGGAAATATGAGCAGTTCTTC	CASSLLGAGKYEQFF
NA	TRBV2	TRBD2	TRBJ2-1	19	TGTGCCAGCACCTCAAGCGGACTAGCGGGAGGGGGCTCCTACAATGAGCAGTTCTTC	CASTSSGLAGGGSYNEQFF
NA	TRBV25-1	NA	TRBJ1-1	13	TGTGCCAGCAGTGAGGGGGTGGGGCTTGAAGCTTTCTTT	CASSEGVGLEAFF
NA	TRBV12-3/TRBV12-4	NA	TRBJ2-5	13	TGTGCCAGCAGCTTGACTGGGAGCTCCACCCAGTACTTC	CASSLTGSSTQYF
NA	TRBV9	NA	TRBJ1-1	10	TGTGCCAGCAGTTCAGGGAAAGCTTTCTTT	CASSSGKAFF
NA	TRBV5-1	NA	TRBJ2-2	13	TGCGCCAGCAGCTTGGCCATTACCGGGGAGCTGTTTTTT	CASSLAITGELFF
once	TRBV28	TRBD1	TRBJ2-1	15	TGTGCCAGCAGTTTTCCGGGACAGGGGGACAATGAGCAGTTCTTC	CASSFPGQGDNEQFF
NA	TRBV19	NA	TRBJ2-1	16	TGTGCCAGTAGCCTTAAAGGGGGTGAGTCCTACAATGAGCAGTTCTTC	CASSLKGGESYNEQFF
NA	TRBV5-4	NA	TRBJ2-1	15	TGTGCCAGCAGCTTCAGGAGCGGAGGGTACAATGAGCAGTTCTTC	CASSFRSGGYNEQFF
NA	TRBV27	TRBD2	TRBJ2-1	17	TGTGCCAGCAGTTTAAGGTCTAGCGGGAGGGGGATCAATGAGCAGTTCTTC	CASSLRSSGRGINEQFF
NA	TRBV9	NA	TRBJ1-5	15	TGTGCCAGCAGCCCTCGGGGGGACAACTATCAGCCCCAGCATTTT	CASSPRGDNYQPQHF
NA	TRBV6-5	NA	TRBJ2-1	15	TGTGCCAGCAGTCCTGGGGGTAGCTCCTACAATGAGCAGTTCTTC	CASSPGGSSYNEQFF
NA	TRBV5-1	TRBD2	TRBJ2-1	16	TGCGCCAGCAGTCGAACCGGACTAGCGGGAGGAAATGAGCAGTTCTTC	CASSRTGLAGGNEQFF
NA	TRBV10-3	TRBD2	TRBJ2-1	15	TGTGCCATCAGGGACGGGACTAGCGGGGTAGATGAGCAGTTCTTC	CAIRDGTSGVDEQFF
NA	TRBV4-2	NA	TRBJ2-1	15	TGTGCCAGCAGCCAAGAAGGTGCCAGGCTAAATGAGCAGTTCTTC	CASSQEGARLNEQFF
NA	TRBV7-2	NA	TRBJ1-2	14	TGTGCCAGCAGCTTAGCTGGGGGGTACTATGGCTACACCTTC	CASSLAGGYYGYTF
NA	TRBV7-2	NA	TRBJ1-5	13	TGTGCCAGCAGCTTACAGCTCAATCAGCCCCAGCATTTT	CASSLQLNQPQHF
once	TRBV2	NA	TRBJ2-1	13	TGTGCCAGCAGGGACAGCTCCTACAATGAGCAGTTCTTC	CASRDSSYNEQFF
NA	TRBV28	NA	TRBJ1-1	13	TGTGCCAGCAGTTTACCCAACAGGGCTGAAGCTTTCTTT	CASSLPNRAEAFF
NA	TRBV28	TRBD1	TRBJ2-2	16	TGTGCCAGCAGCAAAGCCGGGACAGGGAGGACCGGGGAGCTGTTTTTT	CASSKAGTGRTGELFF
NA	TRBV3-1/TRBV3-2	NA	TRBJ2-7	11	TGTGCCAGCAGCCATTCTGGGGGGCAGTACTTC	CASSHSGGQYF
NA	TRBV3-1/TRBV3-2	TRBD2	TRBJ2-1	15	TGTGCCAGCAGCCAAGTAGGCGGGAGGGATAATGAGCAGTTCTTC	CASSQVGGRDNEQFF
NA	TRBV2	NA	TRBJ1-4	16	TGTGCCAGCGGGCCAAGGGGACACAGGGATAATGAAAAACTGTTTTTT	CASGPRGHRDNEKLFF
NA	TRBV4-1	NA	TRBJ1-5	15	TGCGCCAGCAGCCAAGATTTAAATGGATGGCGGCCCCAGCATTTT	CASSQDLNGWRPQHF
NA	TRBV20-1	NA	TRBJ1-5	14	TGCAGTGCTAGTAGCGGGACAACAAATCAGCCCCAGCATTTT	CSASSGTTNQPQHF
NA	TRBV19	TRBD1	TRBJ1-1	15	TGTGCCAGTAGCGGGACAGGGGGCCGGAGCGCTGAAGCTTTCTTT	CASSGTGGRSAEAFF
NA	TRBV7-9	TRBD1	TRBJ1-1	17	TGTGCCAGCAGCCCCCGGACAGGGGGGAGGTTAGTCACTGAAGCTTTCTTT	CASSPRTGGRLVTEAFF
NA	TRBV5-1	TRBD1	TRBJ2-3	15	TGCGCCAGCAGCTTTTGGCAGGGGGTAACAGATACGCAGTATTTT	CASSFWQGVTDTQYF
NA	TRBV9	NA	TRBJ2-2	15	TGTGCCAGCAGCGCTCGAGGGGGGAACACCGGGGAGCTGTTTTTT	CASSARGGNTGELFF